The T cell receptor (beta chain) under discussion was sequenced for a study of OX40 agonist ivuxolimab in advanced cancers. Broader study findings: More expanded clones were seen, on average, in CD8+ T cells than in CD4+.

Concerning this clone: Antigen: not known.

Generated by immunoSEQ multiplex PCR, the TCRdb table keeps only in-frame clones and is missing some. The sample lists tens of thousands of clones; around 86% were seen once. Looked up from germline, CDR1 is SGHVS and CDR2 is FQNEAQ. Trimming pared 3 bases from V and 3 bases from J, leaving 11 bases between. This CDR3 contains 14 residues. This TCR derives from an adult with an advanced solid tumor such as melanoma, head and neck, liver or kidney cancer. The specimen comprised CD4+ or CD8+ T cells sorted from blood, sampled in a trial of the OX40 agonist ivuxolimab. The chain links TRBV7-8 to TRBJ1-2, with a tentative D call TRBD1 (5 bases). CDR3 sequence: CASSFRLGDYGYTF. DNA of the CDR3: TGTGCCAGCAGCTTTAGGCTGGGGGACTATGGCTACACCTTC.